The subject of this entry is one T cell receptor (beta chain). The repertoire was sequenced with immunoSEQ multiplex PCR; TCRdb's copy has only in-frame clones and lacks some. The data show some 300,000 clones, 75% to 90% seen once. This sample stems from a study of blood T cell repertoires in COVID-19. Background on the study: Specimens from acute and convalescent COVID-19 originated in the United States, Italy and Spain. In each case, the material was cDNA or gDNA derived from T cells, B-cell-depleted T cells, or PBMCs.

The V end lost 4 bases, the J end lost 1 base, and 7 bases lay between the germline ends. Germline CDR1 reads KGHSH; CDR2 reads LQKENI. The CDR3 sequence is 13 residues long. The chain has TRBV18 and TRBJ1-1; D unresolved. This TCR came from a woman aged 40 to 50 who had recovered from COVID-19. Sequencing was done on a sample of PBMCs or T cells enriched from blood (not recorded which). The CDR3 loop is CASSLQKNTEAFF. The CDR3 DNA reads TGTGCCAGCTCACTACAGAAGAACACTGAAGCTTTCTTT.